The 2 T cell receptor beta chains in this list originate from one sample, sequenced in a study of immunodeficiency. Repertoires were generated with immunoSEQ multiplex PCR, while TCRdb's copy carries only in-frame clones and drops some. The sample contains some 3,900 clones, around 91% of which appear only once. Sequenced sample: CD4+ T cells from blood. The receptors come from a human donor in good health.

This chain joins TRBV6-5 and TRBJ1-6; no definite D call. CDR1 and CDR2 from the germline V gene are MNHEY and SVGAGI. Trimming removed 2 bases from V and 4 bases from J, with 6 bases in between. This CDR3 comprises 14 residues. CDR3 DNA: TGTGCCAGCAGTTACGAGGGTTATAATTCACCCCTCCACTTT. Its protein product is CASSYEGYNSPLHF.

CDR3 DNA: TGTGCCAGCAGCTTAGCGGGAGTCTTGGTCCACATACAGGAGCAGTACTTC. It yields the protein CASSLAGVLVHIQEQYF. V usage is TRBV5-6 and J usage is TRBJ2-7, with 8 bases aligning to TRBD2. V lost 2 bases and J lost 7; bases outside the gene matches: 17. The CDR3 extends over 17 amino acids. Germline loops: CDR1 SGHDT, CDR2 YYEEEE. The entire variable domain, with the rest obtained from reference TRBV5-6 and TRBJ2-7, is as follows: DAGVTQSPTHLIKTRGQQVTLRCSPKSGHDTVSWYQQALGQGPQFIFQYYEEEERQRGNFPDRFSGHQFPNYSSELNVNALLLGDSALYLCASSLAGVLVHIQEQYFGPGTRLTVT.